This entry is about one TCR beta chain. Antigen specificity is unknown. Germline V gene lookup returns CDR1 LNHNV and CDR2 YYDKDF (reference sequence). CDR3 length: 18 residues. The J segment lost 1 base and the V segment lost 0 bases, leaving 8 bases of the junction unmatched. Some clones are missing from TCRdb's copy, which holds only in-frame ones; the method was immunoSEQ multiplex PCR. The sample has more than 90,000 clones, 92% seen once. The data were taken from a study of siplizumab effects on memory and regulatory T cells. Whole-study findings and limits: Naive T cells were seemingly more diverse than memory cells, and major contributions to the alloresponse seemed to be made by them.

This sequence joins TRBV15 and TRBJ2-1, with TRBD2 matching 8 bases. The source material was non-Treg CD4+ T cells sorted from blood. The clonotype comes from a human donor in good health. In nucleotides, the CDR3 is TGTGCCACCAGCAGAGATCCCCGGGAGGGCCGATCCTACAATGAGCAGTTCTTC. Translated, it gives CATSRDPREGRSYNEQFF.